The sequence of this TCR beta chain was determined in a study of shared clonotypes between healthy human individuals. Study results and caveats: Memory subsets had estimated richness that was generally smaller than that of naive subsets. The study drew on few donors, limiting represented genetic and exposure-history diversity. Specimens sampled were limited to blood, with tissue repertoires likely differing.

The assay was immunoSEQ multiplex PCR, and TCRdb's table has in-frame clones only and misses some. The sample lists roughly 1 million clones; approximately 80% were seen once. Germline assignment: CDR1 KGHSH and CDR2 LQKENI. The CDR3 is made up of 12 amino acids. Trimming pared 4 bases from V and 6 bases from J, leaving 10 bases between. As for this clone: Its target is not known.

The chain uses TRBV18 and TRBJ2-7; D perhaps matches TRBD1 (5 bases). Sequencing was carried out using memory CD4+ T cells from PBMCs. Described subset: CD45RA-negative fraction. The clonotype originates from a young man in good health. Some clones in this sample may be carry-over from other donors' samples. The CDR3 spells CASSQEGAEQYF. The CDR3 nucleotides are TGTGCCAGCTCACAGGAAGGGGCCGAGCAGTACTTC.